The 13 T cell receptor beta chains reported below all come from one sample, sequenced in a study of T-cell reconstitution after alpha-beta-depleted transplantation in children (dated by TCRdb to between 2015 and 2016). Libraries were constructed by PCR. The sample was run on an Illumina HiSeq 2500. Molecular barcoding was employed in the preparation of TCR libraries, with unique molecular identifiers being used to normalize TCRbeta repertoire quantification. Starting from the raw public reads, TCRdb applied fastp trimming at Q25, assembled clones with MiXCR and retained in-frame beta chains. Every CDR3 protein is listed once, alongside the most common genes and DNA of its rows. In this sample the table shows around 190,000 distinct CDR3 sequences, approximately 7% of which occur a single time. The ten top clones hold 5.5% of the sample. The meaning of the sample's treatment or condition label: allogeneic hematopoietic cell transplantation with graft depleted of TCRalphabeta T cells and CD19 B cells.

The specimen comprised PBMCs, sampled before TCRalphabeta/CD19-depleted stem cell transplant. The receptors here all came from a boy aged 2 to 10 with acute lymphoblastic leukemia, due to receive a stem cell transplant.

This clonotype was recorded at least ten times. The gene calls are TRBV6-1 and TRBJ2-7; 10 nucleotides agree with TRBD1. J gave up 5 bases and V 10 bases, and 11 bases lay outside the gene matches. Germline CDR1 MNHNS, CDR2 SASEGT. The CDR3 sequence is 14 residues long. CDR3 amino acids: CATRPDRGQDEQYF. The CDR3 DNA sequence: TGTGCCACCCGACCAGACAGGGGGCAGGACGAGCAGTACTTC.

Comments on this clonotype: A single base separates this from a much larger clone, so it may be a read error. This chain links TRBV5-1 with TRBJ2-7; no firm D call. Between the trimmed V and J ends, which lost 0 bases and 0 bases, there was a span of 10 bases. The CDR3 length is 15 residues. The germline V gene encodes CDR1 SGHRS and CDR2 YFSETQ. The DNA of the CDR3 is TGCGCCAGCAGCTTGGGCTACCAAAGCTCCTACGAGCAGTACGTC. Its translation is CASSLGYQSSYEQYV.

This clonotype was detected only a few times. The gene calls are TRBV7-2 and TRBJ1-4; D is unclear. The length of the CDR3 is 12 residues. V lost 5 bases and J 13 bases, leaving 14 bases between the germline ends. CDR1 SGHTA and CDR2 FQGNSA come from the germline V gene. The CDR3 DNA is TGTGCCAGCAGCCCAGGTGGGAAGATACTGTTTTTT. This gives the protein CASSPGGKILFF.

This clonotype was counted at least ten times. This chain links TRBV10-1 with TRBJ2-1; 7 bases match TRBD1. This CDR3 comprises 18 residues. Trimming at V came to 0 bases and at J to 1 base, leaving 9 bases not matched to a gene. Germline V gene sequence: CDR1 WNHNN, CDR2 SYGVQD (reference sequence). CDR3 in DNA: TGCGCCAGCAGTGAGTCGTTGGAAGGGGGCTATTCCTACAATGAGCAGTTCTTC. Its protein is CASSESLEGGYSYNEQFF.

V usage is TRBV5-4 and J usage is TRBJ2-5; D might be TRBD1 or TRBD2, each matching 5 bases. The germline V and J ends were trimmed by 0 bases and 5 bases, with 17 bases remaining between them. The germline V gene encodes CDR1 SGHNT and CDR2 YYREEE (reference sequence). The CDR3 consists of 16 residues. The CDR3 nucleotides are TGTGCCAGCAGCTTGGCCCGGGCCGGATGGGGGGAGACCCAGTACTTC. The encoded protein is CASSLARAGWGETQYF.

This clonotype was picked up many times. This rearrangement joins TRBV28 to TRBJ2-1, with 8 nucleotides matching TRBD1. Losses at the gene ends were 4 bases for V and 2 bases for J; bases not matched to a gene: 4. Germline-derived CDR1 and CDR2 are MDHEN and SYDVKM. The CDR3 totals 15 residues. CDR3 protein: CASSSAGGPYNEQFF. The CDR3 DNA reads TGTGCCAGCAGTTCTGCAGGGGGCCCCTACAATGAGCAGTTCTTC. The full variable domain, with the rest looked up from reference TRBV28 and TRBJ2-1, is DVKVTQSSRYLVKRTGEKVFLECVQDMDHENMFWYRQDPGLGLRLIYFSYDVKMKEKGDIPEGYSVSREKKERFSLILESASTNQTSMYLCASSSAGGPYNEQFFGPGTRLTVL.

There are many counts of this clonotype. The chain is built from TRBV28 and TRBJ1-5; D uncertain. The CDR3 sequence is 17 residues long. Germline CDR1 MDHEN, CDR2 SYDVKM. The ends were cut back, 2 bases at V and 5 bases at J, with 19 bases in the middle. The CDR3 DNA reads TGTGCCAGCAGTTTAACTCTGACCCCACGTCCGGATCAGCCCCAGCATTTT. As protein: CASSLTLTPRPDQPQHF.

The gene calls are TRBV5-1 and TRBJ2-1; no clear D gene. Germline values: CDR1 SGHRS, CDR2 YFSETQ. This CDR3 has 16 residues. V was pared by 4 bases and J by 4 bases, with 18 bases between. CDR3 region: CASSVKGPTIYNEQFF. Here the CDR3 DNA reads TGCGCCAGCAGCGTTAAGGGCCCGACGATTTACAATGAGCAGTTCTTC.

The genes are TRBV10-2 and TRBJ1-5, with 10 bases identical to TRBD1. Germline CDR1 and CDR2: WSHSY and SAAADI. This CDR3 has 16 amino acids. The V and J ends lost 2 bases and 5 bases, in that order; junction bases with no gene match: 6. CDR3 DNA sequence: TGCGCCAGCAGTGAGGTCCAGGGACAGGGGTATCAGCCCCAGCATTTT. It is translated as CASSEVQGQGYQPQHF.

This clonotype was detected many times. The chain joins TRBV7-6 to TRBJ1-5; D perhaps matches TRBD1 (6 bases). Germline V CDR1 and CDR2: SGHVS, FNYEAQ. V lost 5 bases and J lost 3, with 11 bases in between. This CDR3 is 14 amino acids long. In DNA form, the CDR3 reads TGTGCCAGCAGCGGCCAGGGGTACAATCAGCCCCAGCATTTT. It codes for CASSGQGYNQPQHF. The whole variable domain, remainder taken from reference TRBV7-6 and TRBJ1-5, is GAGVSQSPRYKVTKRGQDVALRCDPISGHVSLYWYRQALGQGPEFLTYFNYEAQQDKSGLPNDRFSAERPEGSISTLTIQRTEQRDSAMYRCASSGQGYNQPQHFGDGTRLSIL.

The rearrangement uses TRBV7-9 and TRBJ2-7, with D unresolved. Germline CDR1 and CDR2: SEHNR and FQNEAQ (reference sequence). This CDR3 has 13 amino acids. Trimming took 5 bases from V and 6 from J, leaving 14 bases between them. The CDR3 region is CASSLSDNFEQYF. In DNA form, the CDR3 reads TGTGCCAGCAGCCTCTCAGACAATTTCGAGCAGTACTTC.

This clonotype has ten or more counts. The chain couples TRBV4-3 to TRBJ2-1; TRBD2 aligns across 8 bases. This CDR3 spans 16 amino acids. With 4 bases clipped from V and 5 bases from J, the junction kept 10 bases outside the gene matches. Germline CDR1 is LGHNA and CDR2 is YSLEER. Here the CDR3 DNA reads TGCGCCAGCAGCCCAAGACGGGGGGGCCGGGACAATGAGCAGTTCTTC. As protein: CASSPRRGGRDNEQFF.

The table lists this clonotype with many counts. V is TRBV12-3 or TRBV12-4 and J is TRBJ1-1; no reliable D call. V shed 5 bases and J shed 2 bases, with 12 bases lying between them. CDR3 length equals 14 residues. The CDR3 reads CASSLTTRNTEAFF. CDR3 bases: TGTGCCAGCAGTCTGACAACCAGAAACACTGAAGCTTTCTTT.